The text below deals with one T cell receptor (beta chain). Clones were sequenced by immunoSEQ multiplex PCR, and TCRdb holds only the in-frame ones, with some missing. The top ten hold roughly 2% of the sample, which has 99,000 or so clones, approximately 78% seen once. The V and J ends lost 5 bases and 8 bases respectively, with 10 bases between them. This CDR3 is 12 amino acids long. Germline V gene lookup returns CDR1 SGHAT and CDR2 FQNNGV. The source of the sample is a study of control samples from healthy donors and cancer patients. The material sequenced was blood. The rearrangement uses TRBV11-2 and TRBJ2-1, with D possibly matching TRBD1 (6 bases). This TCR was recovered from a man aged 55 to 70 in good health. CDR3 nucleotide sequence: TGTGCCAGCAGCCTAGGGGGAGATGAGCAGTTCTTC. Translating it yields CASSLGGDEQFF. The full variable domain, completed using reference TRBV11-2 and TRBJ2-1, is EAGVAQSPRYKIIEKRQSVAFWCNPISGHATLYWYQQILGQGPKLLIQFQNNGVVDDSQLPKDRFSAERLKGVDSTLKIQPAKLEDSAVYLCASSLGGDEQFFGPGTRLTVL.